This T cell receptor (beta chain) was obtained from a study of T cell responses to AZD1222 COVID-19 vaccine. The overall study: Timing groups of about 4 and about 12 weeks for second doses were pooled. Whole-study results and caveats: Clonal diversity may have been underestimated in mostly white British donors. CD4 TCRs covered the whole spike, strongest at regions 160-218 and 743-854.

Germline loops: CDR1 MNHEY, CDR2 SMNVEV (reference sequence). Unmatched junction bases numbered 8, after V lost 5 bases and J lost 2 bases. CDR3 length: 17 amino acids. This clone is a singleton in its sample. Its antigen is unidentified. TCRdb keeps only in-frame clones here, not all; method: immunoSEQ multiplex PCR. The table records 84,000 or so clones, 90% of them present only once. The sample consisted of peripheral blood, taken on day 0 of AZD1222 vaccination. This chain links TRBV27 with TRBJ2-3; 12 bases are shared with TRBD2. The clonotype originates from an adult in good health. The CDR3 sequence: CASSPRTSGTFTDTQYF. In nucleotides, the CDR3 is TGTGCCAGCAGTCCAAGGACTAGCGGGACCTTCACAGATACGCAGTATTTT.